Many counts were recorded for the clone carrying this T cell receptor beta chain. Its antigen is undetermined. Germline V gene lookup returns CDR1 DFQATT and CDR2 SNEGSKA (reference sequence). The CDR3 covers 16 residues. The V and J ends lost 2 bases and 6 bases, in that order; junction bases with no gene match: 13. With no exceptions, donors were healthy Caucasians. TCRdb reprocessed the 5' RACE reads with MiXCR, giving one entry per CDR3 protein. The sample records more than 250,000 distinct CDR3 sequences, more than 6.5% being singletons. This record belongs to a study of identical twins. Study results and limitations: With monozygotic twins, out-of-frame TCR alpha sharing exceeded what models estimated. Alpha sequences out of frame and shared by twins had excess low generation probability.

Separately, the same data were catalogued under a study of yellow fever vaccine responses in identical twins.

The chain joins TRBV20-1 to TRBJ2-3; 8 bases are shared with TRBD2. The receptor was isolated from a woman between 18 and 29 years old in good health. The sample taken for sequencing was memory (CD45RO+) T cells sorted from blood. CDR3 sequence (DNA): TGCAGTGCTAGAAGCCGCGGGGGGACCCGCCTTGATACGCAGTATTTT. It codes for CSARSRGGTRLDTQYF.